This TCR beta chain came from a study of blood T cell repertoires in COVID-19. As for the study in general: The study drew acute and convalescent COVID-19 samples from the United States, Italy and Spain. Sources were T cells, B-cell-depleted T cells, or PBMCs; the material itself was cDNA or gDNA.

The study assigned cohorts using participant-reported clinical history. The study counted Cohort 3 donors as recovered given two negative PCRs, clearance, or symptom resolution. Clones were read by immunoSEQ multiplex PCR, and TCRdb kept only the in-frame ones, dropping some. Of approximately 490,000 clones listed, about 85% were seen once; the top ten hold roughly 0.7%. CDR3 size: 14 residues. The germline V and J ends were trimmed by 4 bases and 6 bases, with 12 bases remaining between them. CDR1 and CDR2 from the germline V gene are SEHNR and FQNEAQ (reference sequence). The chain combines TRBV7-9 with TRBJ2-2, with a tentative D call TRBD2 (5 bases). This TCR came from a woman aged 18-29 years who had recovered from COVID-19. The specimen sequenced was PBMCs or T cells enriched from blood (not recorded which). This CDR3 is CASSSGLDPGELFF. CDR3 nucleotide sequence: TGTGCCAGCAGCTCAGGACTCGACCCCGGGGAGCTGTTTTTT.